The sequence of this TCR beta chain was determined in a study of blood T cell repertoires in COVID-19. Across the whole study: Samples representing acute and convalescent COVID-19 were sourced from the United States, Italy and Spain. PBMCs, B-cell-depleted T cells, or T cells were the source of the cDNA or gDNA that made up the material.

With 3 bases removed from V and 3 bases from J, the gap between germline ends came to 12 bases. CDR1 is GTSNPN and CDR2 is SVGIG in the germline V gene (reference sequence). The CDR3 runs to 13 residues. The protocol was immunoSEQ multiplex PCR, while the TCRdb copy is restricted to in-frame clones and leaves out a portion. Here the sample spans roughly 300,000 clones, about 89% being singletons. This chain links TRBV30 with TRBJ2-7; a possible D gene is TRBD1 (5 bases). Sequencing used peripheral blood. This sequence was found in a woman aged 40 to 49 who had recovered from COVID-19. CDR3 loop: CAWSLGVHYEQYF. In DNA, the CDR3 is TGTGCCTGGAGCTTAGGGGTTCACTACGAGCAGTACTTC.